A single sample gave rise to the 6 T cell receptor beta chains below, sequenced in a study of blood T cell repertoires in COVID-19 (dated by TCRdb to 2018 to 2020). The method was the immunoSEQ multiplex PCR assay. The table comes from immuneACCESS by way of TCRdb, which keeps in-frame sequences with V and J called. Part of the clones is missing from these tables; in studies checked, under half for an unresolved V gene and the rest for unknown reasons. The sample yields 200,000 to 250,000 clones; about 85% were counted once. In total, the top ten clones hold approximately 20% of the sample. Sequences were obtained from peripheral blood. Source of these receptors: a man aged 30-40 years with active or convalescent COVID-19.

The CDR3 DNA is TGTGCCAGCAGTTTACGACTAGCGGGAGGCAATGAGCAGTTCTTC. Amino acids: CASSLRLAGGNEQFF. This rearrangement joins TRBV6-5 to TRBJ2-1; 13 nucleotides line up with TRBD2. The germline V gene encodes CDR1 MNHEY and CDR2 SVGAGI. The V segment lost 4 bases and the J segment 6 bases; nucleotides outside the gene matches: 3. This CDR3 is 15 amino acids long.

This rearrangement joins TRBV30 to TRBJ1-1; D might be TRBD1 (5 bases). The CDR3 totals 12 residues. V lost 3 bases to trimming and J lost 5 bases, with 10 bases between them. In germline, CDR1 is GTSNPN, CDR2 SVGIG (reference sequence). CDR3 bases: TGTGCCTGGAGGGGACTAGCAACTGAAGCTTTCTTT. Amino acid sequence: CAWRGLATEAFF.

The V gene is TRBV18, the J gene TRBJ1-2; 7 bases fit TRBD1. Trimming at V came to 3 bases and at J to 2 bases, leaving 3 bases not matched to a gene. This CDR3 region has 14 residues. The germline CDR1 and CDR2 sequences are KGHSH and LQKENI. As DNA, the CDR3 is TGTGCCAGCTCACCGATGGGACAGAACTATGGCTACACCTTC. Translated, it gives CASSPMGQNYGYTF.

In regard to this clone: Other DNA sequences in this sample translate to the same CDR3. This chain joins TRBV18 and TRBJ1-5; D perhaps matches TRBD1 (6 bases). The V end lost 3 bases, the J end lost 7 bases, and 16 bases lay between the germline ends. This CDR3 comprises 15 residues. From germline, CDR1 is KGHSH and CDR2 LQKENI. This CDR3 reads CASSPGTGGGQPQHF. In DNA, the CDR3 is TGTGCCAGCTCACCGGGAACGGGGGGCGGGCAGCCCCAGCATTTT.

The chain recombines TRBV5-1 with TRBJ1-1; tentatively, D is TRBD1 (5 bases). The CDR3 has 15 amino acids. Per germline, CDR1 SGHRS and CDR2 YFSETQ. Trimming took 0 bases from V and 8 from J, leaving 17 bases between them. The CDR3: CASSLDFGAGLEAFF. The CDR3, as DNA: TGCGCCAGCAGCTTGGATTTTGGGGCAGGGTTGGAAGCTTTCTTT.

The gene calls are TRBV27 and TRBJ1-2; D gene uncertain. V lost 5 bases to trimming and J lost 2 bases, with 12 bases between them. The CDR3 consists of 14 residues. The germline gives CDR1 MNHEY, CDR2 SMNVEV (reference sequence). The CDR3, as DNA: TGTGCCAGCAGTCCCCGCGGAGACAACTATGGCTACACCTTC. This encodes CASSPRGDNYGYTF.